Below are 15 T cell receptor beta chains sequenced from a single sample in a study of tissue T cells after allogeneic stem cell transplantation (dated by TCRdb to 2022 to 2024). Library preparation used the immunoSEQ multiplex PCR assay. In its TCRdb copy, this immuneACCESS table keeps in-frame sequences only and misses some clones. Where compared with another copy, unresolved V genes explain less than half of these, and the others have no known cause. Recorded for this sample are 4,500 or so clones; roughly 50% of them occurred a single time. The ten largest clonotypes hold roughly 40% of the sample. The meaning of the sample's time point label: mouse harvest day 14 after allogeneic transplant. Mouse grafts combined 10^7 T-cell-depleted bone marrow cells with 10^6 splenic CD5+ T cells, given via tail vein injection. The specimen was lymph node tissue. The source of these receptors is a female BALB/c mouse given C57BL/6 T cells with graft-versus-host disease after an allogeneic hematopoietic cell transplant.

With respect to this clone: Genes and germline come from the mouse. The read terminates 1 residue ahead of where the CDR3 ends, so the germline J gene completes it. V is TRBV5 and J is TRBJ2-1; 7 bases fit TRBD2. The V gene's germline CDR1 is LGHNA and CDR2 YNLKQL (reference sequence). The CDR3 totals 14 residues. J lost 6 bases, V lost 0 bases, and 2 bases had no gene match. Partial CDR3 DNA: TGTGCCAGCAGCCAAGACCTGGGGGTTGCTGAGCAGTTC. It is translated as CASSQDLGVAEQF. The full CDR3 is CASSQDLGVAEQFF.

Concerning this clone: The likely explanation is a read error, given a far larger clone one base away. The genes and germline here are from mouse. The read ends 1 residue shy of where the CDR3 ends; the end is completed using the germline J gene. Distinct nucleotide sequences in the sample also encode this CDR3. This sequence joins TRBV5 and TRBJ2-7; 7 bases are a match to TRBD2. Looked up from germline, CDR1 is LGHNA and CDR2 is YNLKQL (reference sequence). J was trimmed by 4 bases and V by 4 bases; bases with no gene match: 7. This CDR3 has 14 amino acids. The chain's CDR3 is CASSPGLGVYEQYF. The covered CDR3 bases are TGTGCCAGCAGCCCCGGCCTGGGGGTTTATGAACAGTAC.

In its sample, this clone was seen a few times. All gene names here are mouse names. CDR3 sequence: CTCSADLDWGNTLYF. Partial CDR3 DNA: TGCACCTGCAGTGCAGATCTGGACTGGGGAAACACCTTGTAC. The rearrangement joins TRBV1 to TRBJ2-4, with 9 nucleotides matching TRBD2. The read comes to an end 1 residue before the CDR3 does, leaving the germline J gene to fill in the end. J gave up 5 bases and V 0 bases, and 3 bases lay outside the gene matches. CDR3 length: 15 amino acids. The V gene's germline CDR1 is NSQYPW and CDR2 LRSPGD (reference sequence).

Note on this clone: The gene names given are mouse names. The CDR3 end falls 1 residue outside the read, so it is completed with the germline J gene. The chain joins TRBV3 to TRBJ2-5, with 7 bases that match TRBD1. The CDR3 loop spans 15 amino acids. Germline values: CDR1 SNHLY, CDR2 FYNGKV (reference sequence). The V gene end was trimmed by 1 base and the J gene end by 6 bases; junction bases not matched to a gene: 7. CDR3 DNA (partial): TGTGCCAGCAGCTTAGAAACAGGGGTAGAGGACACCCAGTAC. Translation gives CASSLETGVEDTQY. In full, the CDR3 reads CASSLETGVEDTQYF.

About this clone itself: Gene names are the mouse ones. With the read ending 1 residue before the CDR3 end, the germline J gene is used to fill in that end. The rearrangement joins TRBV12-2 to TRBJ1-4; the D is unclear. The CDR3 contains 14 residues. Germline V gives CDR1 SGHLS, CDR2 HYDKME. Trimming stripped 0 bases from V and 0 bases from J, with 4 bases between. The CDR3 protein is CASSLGVSNERLFF. The sequenced part of the CDR3 DNA is TGTGCCAGCTCTCTCGGGGTTTCCAACGAAAGATTATTT.

With regard to this clone: Gene names refer to mouse genes. The CDR3 is cut off 1 residue early in the read; its end comes from the germline J gene. The chain joins TRBV3 to TRBJ1-1, with D uncertain. The V and J ends lost 5 bases and 4 bases respectively, with 11 bases between them. CDR3 size: 13 residues. Germline values: CDR1 SNHLY, CDR2 FYNGKV (reference sequence). CDR3 protein: CASSPWVGTEVFF. Incomplete CDR3 DNA: TGTGCCAGCAGCCCTTGGGTAGGCACAGAAGTCTTC.

This clone was picked up a small number of times. These gene names are mouse names. CDR3 in amino acids: CASTTGSSYEQYF. CDR3 DNA, as far as it was read: TGTGCCAGCACAACAGGGAGCTCCTATGAACAGTAC. The gene calls are TRBV14 and TRBJ2-7; TRBD1 is a possible D gene (6 bases). The CDR3 end falls 1 residue outside the read, so it is completed with the germline J gene. Per the germline V gene, CDR1 is SGHDT and CDR2 is FRDEAV. The CDR3 spans 13 residues. V was cut by 6 bases and J by 0 bases, with 10 bases left in between.

By its share, this clone is medium-sized. Genes and germline are mouse. The read is 1 residue too short to cover the CDR3 end, so that end is filled in from the germline J gene. The chain uses TRBV4 and TRBJ2-3; 10 nucleotides line up with TRBD2. Germline lookup yields CDR1 LGHDT and CDR2 YNNKQL (reference sequence). V was clipped by 5 bases and J by 2 bases; unmatched bases: 4. The CDR3 totals 15 residues. The CDR3 region is CASSLTGGVAETLYF. The covered CDR3 bases are TGTGCCAGCAGCCTAACTGGGGGGGTTGCAGAAACGCTGTAT.

Comment on this clone: The germline gene is not matched at one end of the junction; a read error may be the cause. Gene names are mouse gene names. The read ends 1 residue early relative to the CDR3; the germline J gene fills the gap. The chain links TRBV4 to TRBJ1-5; D not resolved. The germline V gene encodes CDR1 LGHDT and CDR2 YNNKQL (reference sequence). The CDR3 consists of 13 residues. Incomplete CDR3 DNA: TGCGCCAGCAGCTCAACAGTCCACCAGGCTCCGCTT. Encoded protein: CASSSTVHQAPL. The complete CDR3 reads CASSSTVHQAPLF.

This clone showed up just a few times. Gene names and germline refer to mouse. The read halts 1 residue ahead of the CDR3 end, with the missing end drawn from the germline J gene. The V and J genes are TRBV13-2 and TRBJ2-7, with D perhaps assigned TRBD1 or TRBD2 (5 bases each). This CDR3 has 12 residues. The germline V gene encodes CDR1 NNHNN and CDR2 SYGAGS (reference sequence). V lost 2 bases and J lost 5, with 8 bases in between. The CDR3 reads CASGEGDDEQYF. The sequenced CDR3 bases are TGTGCCAGCGGTGAAGGGGACGATGAACAGTAC.

About this clone: The gene symbols are mouse symbols. The observed sequence ends 1 residue before the CDR3 terminus, with the missing tail filled in from the germline J gene. This chain links TRBV19 with TRBJ2-4, with TRBD2 matching over 7 bases. Trimming removed 4 bases from V and 0 bases from J; junction bases left unmatched: 8. CDR1 and CDR2 from the germline V gene are FNHDT and SITEND (reference sequence). The CDR3 loop spans 16 amino acids. CDR3 DNA (partial): TGTGCCAGCAGTGATGGGCCGGGGGGGAGTCAAAACACCTTGTAC. Amino acids: CASSDGPGGSQNTLY. The whole CDR3 protein is CASSDGPGGSQNTLYF.

Sample share makes this clone large. The listed genes are named as in mouse. Read data end 1 residue before the CDR3 end; the end is taken from the germline J gene. The chain recombines TRBV4 with TRBJ2-7; 9 bases fit TRBD2. There are 13 residues in the CDR3. V lost 5 bases to trimming and J lost 4 bases; unmatched junction nucleotides: 3. CDR1 LGHDT and CDR2 YNNKQL come from the germline V gene (reference sequence). The DNA read from the CDR3 is TGTGCCAGCAGCCTCGACTGGGGGTATGAACAGTAC. Encoded protein: CASSLDWGYEQY. Given in full, the CDR3 is CASSLDWGYEQYF.

This clone was counted once. Germline and genes: mouse. With the read ending 1 residue before the CDR3 end, the germline J gene is used to fill in that end. The chain has TRBV19 and TRBJ2-3, with D perhaps matching TRBD1 or TRBD2 (7 bases each). Trimming left V 2 bases short and J 1 base short, with 14 bases between. Germline loops: CDR1 FNHDT, CDR2 SITEND (reference sequence). The CDR3 runs 16 residues. The CDR3 protein is CASSIRQGGGAETLYF. Incomplete CDR3 DNA: TGTGCCAGCAGTATTAGGCAGGGGGGGGGTGCAGAAACGCTGTAT.

This clone has a handful of counts. Gene names and germline match the mouse. The read comes to an end 1 residue before the CDR3 does, leaving the germline J gene to fill in the end. This chain uses TRBV26 with TRBJ2-1; 8 bases are a match to TRBD1. This CDR3 has 14 residues. The germline V gene has CDR1 KGHPV and CDR2 FQNQEV (reference sequence). Trimming at V came to 4 bases and at J to 1 base, leaving 0 bases not matched to a gene. The part of the CDR3 DNA that was read is TGTGCCAGCAGTCGACAGGGGAACTATGCTGAGCAGTTC. The encoded protein is CASSRQGNYAEQF. The entire CDR3 protein is CASSRQGNYAEQFF.

A remark on this clone: The genes are named according to mouse. The read gets to within 1 residue of the CDR3 end, and the germline J gene fills in the rest. The chain links TRBV15 to TRBJ1-1; tentatively, D is TRBD1 (5 bases). The CDR3 length is 14 residues. The V end lost 3 bases, the J end lost 4 bases, and 12 bases lay between the germline ends. Germline-derived CDR1 and CDR2 are SGHND and FRSKSL. CDR3 loop: CASSLEGGGTEVFF. The CDR3 bases that were read are TGTGCCAGCAGTTTGGAGGGTGGGGGCACAGAAGTCTTC.